These T cell receptor beta chains were read from a single sample in a study of cytomegalovirus exposure and HLA in healthy donors. The assay was immunoSEQ multiplex PCR, and TCRdb's table has in-frame clones only and misses some. The sample lists 200,000 to 300,000 clones; roughly four fifths were seen once. Sequenced: PBMCs. These receptors all stem from a woman aged 60-75 years in good health and CMV-seropositive. CDR3s include the opening cysteine and the closing phenylalanine or tryptophan. Fields, in order: V gene, clone size, CDR3 length, D gene, J gene, CDR3 protein, CDR3 DNA. D genes are given only for firm matches. Size tells how often a clone was seen (once, few, many) or the class of an expanded clone, and some rows leave it out.

V gene: TRBV18; clone size: -; CDR3 length: 14; D gene: TRBD1; J gene: TRBJ2-7; CDR3 protein: CASSPGDRAYEQYF; CDR3 DNA: TGTGCCAGCTCACCAGGGGACAGGGCATACGAGCAGTACTTC
V gene: TRBV5-1; clone size: -; CDR3 length: 15; D gene: TRBD1; J gene: TRBJ2-7; CDR3 protein: CASSSGTVLTYEQYF; CDR3 DNA: TGCGCCAGCAGCTCCGGGACAGTCTTAACCTACGAGCAGTACTTC
V gene: TRBV30; clone size: -; CDR3 length: 13; D gene: TRBD1; J gene: TRBJ1-4; CDR3 protein: CAWSGDRAEKLFF; CDR3 DNA: TGTGCCTGGAGTGGAGACAGGGCAGAAAAACTGTTTTTT
V gene: TRBV18; clone size: -; CDR3 length: 16; D gene: -; J gene: TRBJ2-2; CDR3 protein: CASSSTDRHGTGELFF; CDR3 DNA: TGTGCCAGCTCAAGTACCGACAGACATGGGACCGGGGAGCTGTTTTTT
V gene: TRBV5-6; clone size: -; CDR3 length: 11; D gene: -; J gene: TRBJ2-5; CDR3 protein: CASSIQETQYF; CDR3 DNA: TGTGCCAGCAGCATACAAGAGACCCAGTACTTC
V gene: TRBV7-9; clone size: -; CDR3 length: 16; D gene: -; J gene: TRBJ2-3; CDR3 protein: CASSYPGRDLTDTQYF; CDR3 DNA: TGTGCCAGCAGTTATCCCGGGCGGGATCTCACAGATACGCAGTATTTT
V gene: TRBV7-3; clone size: -; CDR3 length: 15; D gene: TRBD1; J gene: TRBJ2-2; CDR3 protein: CASSFGTANTGELFF; CDR3 DNA: TGTGCCAGCAGCTTCGGGACAGCGAACACCGGGGAGCTGTTTTTT
V gene: TRBV30; clone size: -; CDR3 length: 13; D gene: -; J gene: TRBJ1-5; CDR3 protein: CAWSVKEDQPQHF; CDR3 DNA: TGTGCCTGGAGTGTCAAAGAGGATCAGCCCCAGCATTTT
V gene: TRBV19; clone size: -; CDR3 length: 15; D gene: TRBD2; J gene: TRBJ2-7; CDR3 protein: CASSMLAGGLYEQYF; CDR3 DNA: TGTGCCAGTAGTATGCTAGCGGGGGGCCTCTACGAGCAGTACTTC
V gene: TRBV6-6; clone size: few; CDR3 length: 15; D gene: TRBD2; J gene: TRBJ2-1; CDR3 protein: CASSQIAGGGNEQFF; CDR3 DNA: TGTGCCAGCAGCCAGATAGCGGGAGGGGGGAATGAGCAGTTCTTC